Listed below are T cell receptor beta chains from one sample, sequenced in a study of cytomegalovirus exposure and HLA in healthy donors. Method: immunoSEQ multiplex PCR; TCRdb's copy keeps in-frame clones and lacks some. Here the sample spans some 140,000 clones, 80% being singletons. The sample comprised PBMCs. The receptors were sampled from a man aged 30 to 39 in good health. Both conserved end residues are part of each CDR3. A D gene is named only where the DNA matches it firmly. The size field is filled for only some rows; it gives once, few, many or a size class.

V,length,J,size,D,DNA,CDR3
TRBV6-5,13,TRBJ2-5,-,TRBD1,TGTGCCAGCAATCTGACAGGGCCTGAGACCCAGTACTTC,CASNLTGPETQYF
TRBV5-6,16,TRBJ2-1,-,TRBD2,TGTGCCAGCAGCGTCGGGACTAGCGGGAGACGGGTTGAGCAGTTCTTC,CASSVGTSGRRVEQFF
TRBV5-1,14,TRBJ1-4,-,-,TGCGCCAGCCGGCCCGAGACGGCAGGGGAAAAACTGTTTTTT,CASRPETAGEKLFF
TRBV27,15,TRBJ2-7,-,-,TGTGCCAGCAGTTTTGAGGGTCCCAGCTCCTACGAGCAGTACTTC,CASSFEGPSSYEQYF
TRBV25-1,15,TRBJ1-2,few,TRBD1,TGTGCCAGCAGTGAATACCCAGACAGGGGACGCGGCTACACCTTC,CASSEYPDRGRGYTF
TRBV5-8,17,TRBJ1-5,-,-,TGTGCCAGCAGCTACAGGGTGGGGAAATGGGGGAATCAGCCCCAGCATTTT,CASSYRVGKWGNQPQHF
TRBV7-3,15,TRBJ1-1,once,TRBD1,TGTGCCAGCAGCTTAACTCGACAGGGGGTCACTGAAGCTTTCTTT,CASSLTRQGVTEAFF
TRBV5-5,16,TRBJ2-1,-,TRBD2,TGTGCCAGCAGCCCGTCTAGCGGATTCTCCTACAATGAGCAGTTCTTC,CASSPSSGFSYNEQFF
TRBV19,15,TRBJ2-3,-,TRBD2,TGTGCCAGTAGCCCACTAGCGGGGGCCCGTGGTACGCAGTATTTT,CASSPLAGARGTQYF
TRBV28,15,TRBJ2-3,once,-,TGTGCCAGCAGTCCTCGGGTGCGGGGCACAGATACGCAGTATTTT,CASSPRVRGTDTQYF
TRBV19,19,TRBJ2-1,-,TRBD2,TGTGCCAGTAGTAAGGGACTAGCGGGAGTGACCTTATACGACAATGAGCAGTTCTTC,CASSKGLAGVTLYDNEQFF
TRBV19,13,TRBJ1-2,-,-,TGTGCCAGTAGTATCTATTCTAACTATGGCTACACCTTC,CASSIYSNYGYTF
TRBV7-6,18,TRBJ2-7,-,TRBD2,TGTGCCAGCAGCTTAGTCCCGGGACTAGCGGGACAACTCTACGAGCAGTACTTC,CASSLVPGLAGQLYEQYF